This T cell receptor beta chain was identified during a study of a mutant IDH1 vaccine in newly diagnosed glioma. The time point is: week 11, during vaccination. Every single dose of the vaccine, 300 ug of mutant IDH1 20-mer peptide, came with topical imiquimod. As to this clone: Its target is not known.

Clones were sequenced by immunoSEQ multiplex PCR, and TCRdb holds only the in-frame ones, with some missing. The sample has around 60,000 clones, 70% to 90% seen once; the top ten hold more than 1.5%. Germline lookup yields CDR1 WSHSY and CDR2 SAAADI. Trimming left V 6 bases short and J 4 bases short, with 15 bases between. The CDR3 is 14 residues long. This TCR was sampled from a man aged 40-49 years with glioma. The chain carries TRBV10-2 and TRBJ2-5; D is uncertain. The source material was PBMCs, sampled from a glioma patient whose treatment included an IDH1 peptide vaccine. The CDR3 region has the DNA TGCGCCAGCAGCCCTCTTGGGGTAGTAGAGACCCAGTACTTC. Encoded protein: CASSPLGVVETQYF.